This TCR beta chain was obtained from a study of CD8+ T cells in alopecia areata. Stated treatment: oral pan-JAK inhibitor, 5-10 mg twice daily. Turning to this clone: Other DNA sequences in the sample encode the same CDR3.

Germline CDR1 and CDR2: MNHEY and SMNVEV (reference sequence). This CDR3 is 11 amino acids long. The V end was cut by 2 bases, the J end by 5 bases, with 3 bases between. Sequencing relied on a cDNA template that was reverse transcribed from extracted RNA. Produced via immunoSEQ multiplex PCR; TCRdb's table is partial and in-frame only. Of around 100,000 clones in the sample, approximately 84% are singletons; the top ten hold 11%. The genes are TRBV27 and TRBJ2-5; D remains ambiguous. The receptor comes from a human donor with alopecia areata. This material consisted of CD8+ T cells sorted from blood, taken at approximately week 30, from a patient treated with tofacitinib. CDR3 residues: CASSLGETQYF. CDR3 in DNA: TGTGCCAGCAGTTTAGGGGAGACCCAGTACTTC.